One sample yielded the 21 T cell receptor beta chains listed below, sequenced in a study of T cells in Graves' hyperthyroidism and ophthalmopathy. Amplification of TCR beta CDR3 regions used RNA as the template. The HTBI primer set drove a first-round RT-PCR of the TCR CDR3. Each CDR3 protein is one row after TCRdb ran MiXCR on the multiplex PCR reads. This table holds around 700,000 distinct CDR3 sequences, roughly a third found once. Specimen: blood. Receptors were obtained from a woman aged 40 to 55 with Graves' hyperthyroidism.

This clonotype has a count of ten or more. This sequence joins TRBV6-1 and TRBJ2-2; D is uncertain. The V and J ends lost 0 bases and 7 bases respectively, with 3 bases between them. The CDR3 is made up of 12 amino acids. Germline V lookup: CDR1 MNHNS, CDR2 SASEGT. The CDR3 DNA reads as TGTGCCAGCAGTGAAGCGTACGGGGAGCTGTTTTTT. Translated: CASSEAYGELFF.

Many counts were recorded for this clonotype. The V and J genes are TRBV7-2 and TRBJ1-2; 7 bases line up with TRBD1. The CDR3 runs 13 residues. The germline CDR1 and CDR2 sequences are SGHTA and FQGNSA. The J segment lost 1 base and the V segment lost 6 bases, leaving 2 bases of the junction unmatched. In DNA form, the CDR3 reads TGTGCCAGCAGGGGGGACAGTAACTATGGCTACACCTTC. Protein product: CASRGDSNYGYTF.

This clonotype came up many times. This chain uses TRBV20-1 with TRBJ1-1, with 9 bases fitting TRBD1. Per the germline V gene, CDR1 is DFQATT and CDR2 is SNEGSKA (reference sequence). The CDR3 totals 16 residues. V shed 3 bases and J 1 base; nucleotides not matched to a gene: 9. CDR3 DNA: TGCAGTGCTAGTGGGACAGGGCGCGGACCGAACACTGAAGCTTTCTTT. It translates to CSASGTGRGPNTEAFF.

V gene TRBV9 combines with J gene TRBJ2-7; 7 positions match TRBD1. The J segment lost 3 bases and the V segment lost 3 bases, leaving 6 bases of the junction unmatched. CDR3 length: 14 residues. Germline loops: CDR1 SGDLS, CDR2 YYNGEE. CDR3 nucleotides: TGTGCCAGCAGCGCAGGGACAGACTACTACGAGCAGTACTTC. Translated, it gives CASSAGTDYYEQYF.

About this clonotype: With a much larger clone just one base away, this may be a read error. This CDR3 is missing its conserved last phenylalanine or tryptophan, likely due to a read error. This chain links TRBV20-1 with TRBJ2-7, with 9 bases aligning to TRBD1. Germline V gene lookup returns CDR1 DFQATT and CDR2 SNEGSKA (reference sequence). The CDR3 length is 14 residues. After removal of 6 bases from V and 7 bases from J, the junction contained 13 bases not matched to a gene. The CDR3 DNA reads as TGCAGTGCCGCACCGCCGGGACAGGGAATTGAGCAGTACCTC. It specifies CSAAPPGQGIEQYL.

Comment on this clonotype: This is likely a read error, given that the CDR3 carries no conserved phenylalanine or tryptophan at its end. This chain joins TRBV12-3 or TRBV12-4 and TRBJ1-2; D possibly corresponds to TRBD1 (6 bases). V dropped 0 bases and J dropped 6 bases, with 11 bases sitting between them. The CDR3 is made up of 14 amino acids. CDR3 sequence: CASSLAQGLDGYTI. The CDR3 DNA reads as TGTGCCAGCAGTTTAGCGCAGGGGCTAGATGGCTACACCATC.

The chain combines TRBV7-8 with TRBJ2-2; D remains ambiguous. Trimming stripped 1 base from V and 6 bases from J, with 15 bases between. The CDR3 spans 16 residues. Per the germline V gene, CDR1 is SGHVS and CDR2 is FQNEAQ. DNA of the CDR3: TGTGCCAGCAGCTTAGAAGGGATTCTAACACCCGGGGAGCTGTTTTTT. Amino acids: CASSLEGILTPGELFF.

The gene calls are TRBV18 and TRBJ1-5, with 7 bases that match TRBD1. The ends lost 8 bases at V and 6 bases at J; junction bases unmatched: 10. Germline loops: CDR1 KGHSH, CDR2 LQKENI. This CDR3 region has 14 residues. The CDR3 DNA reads TGTGCCAGCCACGCTGACAGGGATGGTCAGCCCCAGCATTTT. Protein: CASHADRDGQPQHF.

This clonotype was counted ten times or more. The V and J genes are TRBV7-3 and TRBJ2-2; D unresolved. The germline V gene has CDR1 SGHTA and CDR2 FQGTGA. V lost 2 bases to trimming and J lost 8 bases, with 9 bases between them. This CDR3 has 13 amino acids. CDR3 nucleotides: TGTGCCAGCAGCTTACGGGCCGAGGGGGAGCTGTTTTTT. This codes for CASSLRAEGELFF.

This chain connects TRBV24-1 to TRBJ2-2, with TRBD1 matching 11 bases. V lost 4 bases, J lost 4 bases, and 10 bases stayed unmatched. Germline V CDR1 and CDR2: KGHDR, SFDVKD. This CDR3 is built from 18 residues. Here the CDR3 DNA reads TGTGCCACCAGTGACCCTCTCCGGGGACAGGGGGGCACCGGGGAGCTGTTTTTT. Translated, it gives CATSDPLRGQGGTGELFF.

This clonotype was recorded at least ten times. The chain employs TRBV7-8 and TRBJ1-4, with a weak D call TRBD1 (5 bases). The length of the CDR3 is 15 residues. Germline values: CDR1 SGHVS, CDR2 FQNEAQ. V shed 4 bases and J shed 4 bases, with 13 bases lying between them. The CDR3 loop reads CASSYRDGLNEKLFF. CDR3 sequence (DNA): TGTGCCAGCAGCTACCGGGACGGACTTAATGAAAAACTGTTTTTT. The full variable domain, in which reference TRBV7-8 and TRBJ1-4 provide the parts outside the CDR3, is GAGVSQSPRYKVAKRGQDVALRCDPISGHVSLFWYQQALGQGPEFLTYFQNEAQLDKSGLPSDRFFAERPEGSVSTLKIQRTQQEDSAVYLCASSYRDGLNEKLFFGSGTQLSVL.

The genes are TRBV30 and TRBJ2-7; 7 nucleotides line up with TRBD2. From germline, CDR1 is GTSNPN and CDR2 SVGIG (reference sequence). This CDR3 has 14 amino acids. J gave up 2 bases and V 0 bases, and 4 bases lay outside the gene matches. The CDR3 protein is CAWSVEGGTYEQYF. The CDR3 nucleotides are TGTGCCTGGAGTGTAGAGGGAGGGACCTACGAGCAGTACTTC. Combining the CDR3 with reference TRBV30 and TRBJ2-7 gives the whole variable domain SQTIHQWPATLVQPVGSPLSLECTVEGTSNPNLYWYRQAAGRGLQLLFYSVGIGQISSEVPQNLSASRPQDRQFILSSKKLLLSDSGFYLCAWSVEGGTYEQYFGPGTRLTVT.

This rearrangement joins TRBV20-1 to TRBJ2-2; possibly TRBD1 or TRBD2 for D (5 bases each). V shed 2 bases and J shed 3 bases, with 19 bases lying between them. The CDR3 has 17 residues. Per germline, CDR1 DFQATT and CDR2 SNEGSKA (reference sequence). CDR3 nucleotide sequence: TGCAGTGCTAGACTAGCTCTGAGGGGATGGGACACCGGGGAGCTGTTTTTT. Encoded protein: CSARLALRGWDTGELFF.

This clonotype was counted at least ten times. CDR3: CASSSGSSGNTIYF. The CDR3 DNA reads TGTGCCAGCAGCTCAGGGAGCTCTGGAAACACCATATATTTT. The chain is built from TRBV7-9 and TRBJ1-3; D possibly corresponds to TRBD1 (5 bases). With 4 bases removed from V and 0 bases from J, the gap between germline ends came to 7 bases. The germline V gene encodes CDR1 SEHNR and CDR2 FQNEAQ (reference sequence). CDR3 length equals 14 residues.

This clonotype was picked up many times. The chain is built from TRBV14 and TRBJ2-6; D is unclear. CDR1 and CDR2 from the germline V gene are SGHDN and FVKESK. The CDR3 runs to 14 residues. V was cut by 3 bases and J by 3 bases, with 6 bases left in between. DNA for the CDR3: TGTGCCAGCAGCCAGGGCGATGGGGCCAACGTCCTGACTTTC. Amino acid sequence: CASSQGDGANVLTF.

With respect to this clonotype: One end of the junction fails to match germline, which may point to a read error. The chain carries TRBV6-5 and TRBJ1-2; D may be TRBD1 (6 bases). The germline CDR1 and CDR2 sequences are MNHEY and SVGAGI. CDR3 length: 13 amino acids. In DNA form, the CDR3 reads TGTGCCATCAGTTACTCCGGGGGGCAAGGCTACACCTTC. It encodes CAISYSGGQGYTF.

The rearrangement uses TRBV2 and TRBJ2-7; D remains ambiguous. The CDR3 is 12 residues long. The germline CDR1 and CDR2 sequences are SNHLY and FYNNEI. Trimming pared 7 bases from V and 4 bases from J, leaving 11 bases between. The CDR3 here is CASTTTGYEQYF. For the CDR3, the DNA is TGTGCCAGCACCACCACTGGGTACGAGCAGTACTTC. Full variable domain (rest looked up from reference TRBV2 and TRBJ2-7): EPEVTQTPSHQVTQMGQEVILRCVPISNHLYFYWYRQILGQKVEFLVSFYNNEISEKSEIFDDQFSVERPDGSNFTLKIRSTKLEDSAMYFCASTTTGYEQYFGPGTRLTVT.

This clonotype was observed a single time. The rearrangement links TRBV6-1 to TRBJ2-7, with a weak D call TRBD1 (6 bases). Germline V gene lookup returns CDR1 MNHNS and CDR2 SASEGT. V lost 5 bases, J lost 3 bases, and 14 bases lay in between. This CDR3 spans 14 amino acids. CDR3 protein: CASSPGQLHYEQYF. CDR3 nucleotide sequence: TGTGCCAGCAGTCCCGGACAGCTCCACTACGAGCAGTACTTC.

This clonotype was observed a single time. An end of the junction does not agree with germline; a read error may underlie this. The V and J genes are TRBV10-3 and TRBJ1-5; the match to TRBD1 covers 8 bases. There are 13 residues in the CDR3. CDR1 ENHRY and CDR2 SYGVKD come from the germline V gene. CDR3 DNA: TGTGCCATCAGTGACGGGACAGGAGCCTCCGAGCACTTT. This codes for CAISDGTGASEHF.

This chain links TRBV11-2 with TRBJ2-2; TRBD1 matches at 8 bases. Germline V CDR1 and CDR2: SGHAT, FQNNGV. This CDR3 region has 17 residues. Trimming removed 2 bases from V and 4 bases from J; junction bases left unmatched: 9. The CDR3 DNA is TGTGCCAGCAGCTTACCGGGACAGGCGAAACTCACCGGGGAGCTGTTTTTT. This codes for CASSLPGQAKLTGELFF.

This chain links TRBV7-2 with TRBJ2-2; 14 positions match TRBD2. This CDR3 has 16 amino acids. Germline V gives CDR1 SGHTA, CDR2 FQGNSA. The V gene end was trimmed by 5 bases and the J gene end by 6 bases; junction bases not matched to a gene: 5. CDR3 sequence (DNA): TGTGCCAGCAGCGGACTAGCGGGAGGTGGAGCCGGGGAGCTGTTTTTT. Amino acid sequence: CASSGLAGGGAGELFF.